The next 23 T cell receptor beta chains were all read from a single sample in a study of CD8 T cells in ankylosing spondylitis. TCRdb re-derived calls from the 5' RACE reads in MiXCR, one entry per CDR3 protein. The sample lists under 150,000 distinct CDR3 sequences, roughly 8.3% occurring once. The sequencing input was synovial fluid, either unsorted or a sorted T cell fraction (not recorded which). All receptors derive from a male donor with ankylosing spondylitis.

This clonotype appeared many times. This rearrangement joins TRBV5-1 to TRBJ1-3, with 7 bases that match TRBD1. The length of the CDR3 is 15 residues. Trimming cost V 4 bases and J 3 bases; bases outside gene matches: 7. CDR1 and CDR2 from the germline V gene are SGHRS and YFSETQ. CDR3 sequence: CASSIQGGFGNTIYF. The DNA of the CDR3 is TGCGCCAGCAGCATCCAGGGGGGGTTTGGAAACACCATATATTTT.

This clonotype has a handful of counts. The rearrangement links TRBV4-2 to TRBJ1-1; D is undetermined. CDR1 LGHNA and CDR2 YNFKEQ come from the germline V gene. The CDR3 loop spans 13 amino acids. V was shortened by 6 bases and J by 8 bases, with 16 bases between the two germline ends. The CDR3 protein is CASSRGPEEEAFF. Written as DNA, the CDR3 is TGTGCCAGCAGTCGCGGACCCGAGGAGGAAGCTTTCTTT.

This clonotype appeared many times. This chain links TRBV9 with TRBJ2-3; 7 nucleotides agree with TRBD1. V lost 6 bases to trimming and J lost 0 bases; unmatched junction nucleotides: 4. Germline lookup yields CDR1 SGDLS and CDR2 YYNGEE. The CDR3 totals 14 residues. CDR3 in DNA: TGTGCCAGCAAAGGGACAGCTAGCACAGATACGCAGTATTTT. This gives the protein CASKGTASTDTQYF.

This clonotype has a count of ten or more. This chain uses TRBV6-2 or TRBV6-3 with TRBJ1-5; a possible D gene is TRBD1 (5 bases). Germline-derived CDR1 and CDR2 are MNHEY and SVGEGT. V lost 7 bases, J lost 8 bases, and 24 bases lay in between. This CDR3 comprises 16 residues. The CDR3 nucleotides read TGTGCCAGCACCACCAACGAGGCAGGGACGATCAAGCCCCAGCATTTT. Its protein product is CASTTNEAGTIKPQHF.

The chain employs TRBV18 and TRBJ2-3; D is unclear. CDR1 KGHSH and CDR2 LQKENI come from the germline V gene. Trimming stripped 3 bases from V and 0 bases from J, with 10 bases between. This CDR3 spans 15 amino acids. CDR3 DNA: TGTGCCAGCTCACCCCGTCGTGCGAGCACAGATACGCAGTATTTT. Protein: CASSPRRASTDTQYF.

There are many counts of this clonotype. The gene calls are TRBV7-6 and TRBJ2-2; 12 nucleotides match TRBD2. Germline V gene lookup returns CDR1 SGHVS and CDR2 FNYEAQ. Trimming took 2 bases from V and 4 from J; bases not matched to a gene: 2. CDR3 length: 16 amino acids. CDR3 residues: CASSLTSGRLTGELFF. CDR3 sequence (DNA): TGTGCCAGCAGCTTAACTAGCGGGAGGCTCACCGGGGAGCTGTTTTTT.

This clonotype has a count of ten or more. The chain is built from TRBV12-3 or TRBV12-4 and TRBJ1-1; tentative D call: TRBD1 (5 bases). The CDR3 totals 13 residues. Trimming pared 5 bases from V and 12 bases from J, leaving 19 bases between. DNA for the CDR3: TGTGCCAGCAGTCTGCGGGGCCCGAGGTCCCCTTTCTTT. Amino acid sequence: CASSLRGPRSPFF.

This clonotype has at least ten counts. The chain employs TRBV5-1 and TRBJ2-1; D not certain. Between the trimmed V and J ends, which lost 4 bases and 8 bases, there was a span of 16 bases. The germline gives CDR1 SGHRS, CDR2 YFSETQ. The CDR3 spans 14 residues. The CDR3 region has the DNA TGCGCCAGCAGCGCGTCTCACTGGGTCGATGAGCAGTTCTTC. Translating gives CASSASHWVDEQFF.

This clonotype was seen at least ten times. The chain carries TRBV5-1 and TRBJ2-4; no clear D. V was shortened by 5 bases and J by 8 bases, with 14 bases between the two germline ends. Germline V gene data show CDR1 as SGHRS and CDR2 as YFSETQ. The CDR3 totals 13 residues. The DNA of the CDR3 is TGCGCCAGCAGTTTCAGCCACCTAGACATTCAGTACTTC. Its protein product is CASSFSHLDIQYF.

This clonotype was counted at least ten times. The V call is TRBV28, the J call TRBJ2-7; 12 bases agree with TRBD2. Losses at the gene ends were 6 bases for V and 3 bases for J; bases not matched to a gene: 6. The CDR3 covers 15 residues. CDR1 and CDR2 from the germline V gene are MDHEN and SYDVKM. CDR3 loop: CASSPGTSGFYEQYF. DNA for the CDR3: TGTGCCAGCAGCCCGGGGACTAGCGGGTTCTACGAGCAGTACTTC.

This clonotype was observed at least ten times. The J gene is TRBJ2-5, the V gene TRBV4-2, with TRBD2 identical over 15 bases. V was pared by 3 bases and J by 7 bases, with 3 bases of the junction left unmatched. The CDR3 covers 15 residues. The V gene's germline CDR1 is LGHNA and CDR2 YNFKEQ. CDR3 region: CASSQPGLAGGTQYF. In nucleotides, the CDR3 is TGTGCCAGCAGCCAGCCGGGACTAGCGGGGGGGACCCAGTACTTC.

A note on this clonotype: The junction differs from germline at one of its ends, possibly a read error. The chain recombines TRBV7-9 with TRBJ1-4; D is uncertain. The CDR3 contains 14 residues. The V gene's germline CDR1 is SEHNR and CDR2 FQNEAQ (reference sequence). The CDR3 spells CASSFTEPPGKLLF. CDR3 sequence (DNA): TGTGCCAGCAGCTTTACAGAACCTCCCGGTAAACTGTTGTTT.

Many counts were recorded for this clonotype. CDR3 sequence reads: CASSLGQVYTGELFF. The DNA of the CDR3 is TGTGCCAGCAGCTTAGGACAGGTCTACACCGGGGAGCTGTTTTTT. The V and J genes are TRBV7-2 and TRBJ2-2; D is possibly TRBD1 (6 bases). Germline assignment: CDR1 SGHTA and CDR2 FQGNSA. Trimming cost V 1 base and J 3 bases, with 9 bases left between them. The CDR3 is made up of 15 amino acids.

This clonotype has a handful of counts. A read error is possible here, since a much larger clone lies one base away. This chain uses TRBV7-2 with TRBJ2-3; no firm D call. Trimming cost V 1 base and J 7 bases, with 6 bases left between them. This CDR3 comprises 12 residues. The germline V gene has CDR1 SGHTA and CDR2 FQGNSA. DNA for the CDR3: TGTGCCAGCAGCTTAGAGGGAAATACGCAGTATTTT. Protein: CASSLEGNTQYF.

The chain employs TRBV4-1 and TRBJ2-1; D gene uncertain. Per germline, CDR1 MGHRA and CDR2 YSYEKL. The length of the CDR3 is 18 residues. V lost 3 bases and J lost 8, with 26 bases in between. Written as DNA, the CDR3 is TGCGCCAGCAGCCATGAGTGGACCCCGGGCCTCTTTGAGGATGAGCAGTTCTTC. It yields the protein CASSHEWTPGLFEDEQFF.

The chain employs TRBV5-1 and TRBJ2-7; D is ambiguous. In germline, CDR1 is SGHRS, CDR2 YFSETQ. There are 13 residues in the CDR3. Trimming shortened V by 0 bases and J by 3 bases, and 7 bases separated the two germline ends. Here the CDR3 reads CASSLAGLYEQYF. CDR3 nucleotides: TGCGCCAGCAGCTTGGCGGGCCTCTACGAGCAGTACTTC.

Turning to this clonotype: A much larger clone sits a single nucleotide away, making a read error possible. The gene calls are TRBV5-1 and TRBJ2-2; 9 nucleotides agree with TRBD1. V was clipped by 9 bases and J by 0 bases; unmatched bases: 6. The germline V gene encodes CDR1 SGHRS and CDR2 YFSETQ. This CDR3 is built from 15 residues. CDR3 nucleotide sequence: TGCGCCACCAGACGACAGGGGGCGAACACCGGGGAGCTGTTTTTT. Amino acid sequence: CATRRQGANTGELFF.

The sample holds many counts of this clonotype. V usage is TRBV20-1 and J usage is TRBJ2-3, with a tentative D call TRBD1 (5 bases). V lost 6 bases and J lost 1, with 17 bases in between. The length of the CDR3 is 15 residues. Germline V gene lookup returns CDR1 DFQATT and CDR2 SNEGSKA (reference sequence). The chain's CDR3 is CSAPSAGKGTDTQYF. The DNA of the CDR3 is TGCAGTGCCCCATCTGCAGGGAAGGGCACAGATACGCAGTATTTT.

In its sample, this clonotype was seen a few times. The V gene is TRBV6-2 or TRBV6-3, the J gene TRBJ2-7; 7 bases are shared with TRBD1. Per the germline V gene, CDR1 is MNHEY and CDR2 is SVGEGT. J lost 0 bases, V lost 5 bases, and 4 bases had no gene match. The length of the CDR3 is 14 residues. The CDR3 DNA reads as TGTGCCAGCAGTCACCCAGGGGGCTCCTACGAGCAGTACTTC. Residues: CASSHPGGSYEQYF.

This clonotype was seen many times. V and J are TRBV9 and TRBJ2-7; 7 bases fit TRBD1. Germline values: CDR1 SGDLS, CDR2 YYNGEE. With V trimmed by 4 bases and J by 0 bases, 10 bases remained unmatched. The CDR3 spans 16 residues. For the CDR3, the DNA is TGTGCCAGCAGCCGACGGACAGGATGGTTCTCCTACGAGCAGTACTTC. This gives the protein CASSRRTGWFSYEQYF.

The V and J genes are TRBV20-1 and TRBJ1-6; D perhaps matches TRBD1 (6 bases). Trimming took 3 bases from V and 10 from J, leaving 13 bases between them. This CDR3 contains 13 residues. Germline loops: CDR1 DFQATT, CDR2 SNEGSKA (reference sequence). In DNA form, the CDR3 reads TGCAGTGCTAGGGGCCAGGGGCACTCACCCCTCCACTTT. Protein product: CSARGQGHSPLHF.

This chain joins TRBV20-1 and TRBJ1-1, with D perhaps TRBD1 (5 bases). Germline-derived CDR1 and CDR2 are DFQATT and SNEGSKA (reference sequence). The V end lost 3 bases, the J end lost 0 bases, and 11 bases lay between the germline ends. The CDR3 has 14 amino acids. The CDR3 DNA reads TGCAGTGCTAGGGAGGGGAGCTTGAACACTGAAGCTTTCTTT. It is translated as CSAREGSLNTEAFF.

V gene TRBV27 combines with J gene TRBJ2-7; 13 nucleotides agree with TRBD2. The CDR3 is 15 amino acids. Germline-derived CDR1 and CDR2 are MNHEY and SMNVEV (reference sequence). After removal of 6 bases from V and 4 bases from J, the junction contained 6 bases not matched to a gene. The CDR3 DNA is TGTGCCAGCAGAATACGGGGACTAGCGGGGTACGAGCAGTACTTC. It encodes CASRIRGLAGYEQYF.